This T cell receptor beta chain was retrieved from a study of blood T cell repertoires in COVID-19. Study background: The United States, Italy and Spain supplied acute and convalescent COVID-19 samples.

Unmatched junction bases numbered 4, after V lost 5 bases and J lost 4 bases. From germline, CDR1 is PRHDT and CDR2 FYEKMQ (reference sequence). This CDR3 region has 14 residues. As processed by the authors: Reference gene primers were amplified, and this amplification served to estimate nucleated cell counts. Data came from immunoSEQ multiplex PCR; TCRdb stores just in-frame clones and leaves some out. V and J calls and clone size are as listed in that table; D and trimming were resolved from the DNA. The sample has about 290,000 clones, approximately 90% seen once. The material sequenced was peripheral blood. This sequence originates from a woman aged 25 to 39 with active or convalescent COVID-19. This rearrangement joins TRBV13 to TRBJ2-5; 10 bases line up with TRBD1. CDR3 bases: TGTGCCAGCAGCACCCGGACAGGGGGAGAGACCCAGTACTTC. Protein: CASSTRTGGETQYF.